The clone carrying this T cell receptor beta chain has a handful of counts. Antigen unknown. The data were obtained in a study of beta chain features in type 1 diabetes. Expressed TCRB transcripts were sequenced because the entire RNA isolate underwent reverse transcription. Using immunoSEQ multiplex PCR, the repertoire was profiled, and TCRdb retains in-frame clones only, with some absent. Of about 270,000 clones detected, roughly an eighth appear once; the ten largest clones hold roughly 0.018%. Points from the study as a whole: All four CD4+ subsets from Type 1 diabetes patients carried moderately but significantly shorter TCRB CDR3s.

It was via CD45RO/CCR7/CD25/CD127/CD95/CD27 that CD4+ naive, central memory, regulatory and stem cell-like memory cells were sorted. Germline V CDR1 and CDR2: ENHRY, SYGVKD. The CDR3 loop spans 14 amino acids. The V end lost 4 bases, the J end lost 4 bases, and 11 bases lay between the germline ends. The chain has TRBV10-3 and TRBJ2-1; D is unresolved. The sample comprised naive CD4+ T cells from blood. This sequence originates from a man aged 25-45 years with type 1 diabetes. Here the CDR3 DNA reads TGTGCCATCAGTGTCCAAGAGACATACAATGAGCAGTTCTTC. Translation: CAISVQETYNEQFF.